These T cell receptor beta chains were read from a single sample in a study of T cell responses to AZD1222 COVID-19 vaccine. TCRdb's copy holds only in-frame clones and misses some; the assay was immunoSEQ multiplex PCR. This table has about 84,000 clones, roughly nine tenths appearing once. This sample comprised peripheral blood, obtained on day 0 of AZD1222 vaccination. These receptors were taken from an adult in good health. The CDR3 runs from the conserved cysteine through the conserved F or W. Not all rows give a size; the values are once, few, many and, for expanded clones, a class.

>TRBJ2-7|TRBV6-5|NA
CASSYSLEGTEQYF
>TRBJ2-7|TRBV10-3|NA
CAIGAGGEYDEQYF
>TRBJ2-5|TRBV18|NA
CASSTLAGVETQYF
>TRBJ1-5|TRBV5-1|few
CASSLGGQNQPQHF
>TRBJ2-1|TRBV24-1|NA
CATSGTGVLNNEQFF
>TRBJ1-5|TRBV6-6|NA
CASRGTESNQPQHF
>TRBJ1-2|TRBV9|NA
CASSVEVGGHYGYTF
>TRBJ2-3|TRBV18|NA
CASSPLDSPADTQYF
>TRBJ2-2|TRBV19|NA
CASSARTGNSGELFF
>TRBJ1-1|TRBV23-1|NA
CASSHSLPQGKRGTEAFF
>TRBJ1-5|TRBV12-3/TRBV12-4|once
CASSPNGQPQHF
>TRBJ1-5|TRBV18|NA
CASSSEAGNQPQHF
>TRBJ2-7|TRBV29-1|NA
CSVGTGSYEQYF
>TRBJ1-6|TRBV13|NA
CASSRTDNSPLHF
>TRBJ1-4|TRBV4-2|NA
CASSQVSGDEKLFF
>TRBJ1-4|TRBV7-8|NA
CASSLAPGALNEKLFF
>TRBJ2-3|TRBV7-2|NA
CASSQWNVAADTQYF
>TRBJ2-2|TRBV27|NA
CASSFDRVATGELFF
>TRBJ1-2|TRBV5-1|NA
CASSLGQGEWDGYTF
>TRBJ2-2|TRBV18|NA
CASSPQAGVFTGELFF
>TRBJ2-1|TRBV25-1|NA
CASSPLWQGSYNEQFF
>TRBJ1-3|TRBV10-3|NA
CAIKRDTSSGNTIYF
>TRBJ2-1|TRBV19|NA
CASSLRGGASYNEQFF
>TRBJ1-2|TRBV2|few
CASSPSRQGGNGYTF
>TRBJ2-7|TRBV18|NA
CASSPRRGSDEQYF
>TRBJ1-2|TRBV6-1|NA
CASSERVPYGYTF
>TRBJ1-5|TRBV7-2|NA
CASSFGQGNQPQHF
>TRBJ2-3|TRBV6-5|NA
CASSSRPRDTQYF
>TRBJ2-7|TRBV6-2/TRBV6-3|NA
CASSPPGGSNEQYF
>TRBJ2-7|TRBV7-2|NA
CASSFPTSSGRTYEQYF